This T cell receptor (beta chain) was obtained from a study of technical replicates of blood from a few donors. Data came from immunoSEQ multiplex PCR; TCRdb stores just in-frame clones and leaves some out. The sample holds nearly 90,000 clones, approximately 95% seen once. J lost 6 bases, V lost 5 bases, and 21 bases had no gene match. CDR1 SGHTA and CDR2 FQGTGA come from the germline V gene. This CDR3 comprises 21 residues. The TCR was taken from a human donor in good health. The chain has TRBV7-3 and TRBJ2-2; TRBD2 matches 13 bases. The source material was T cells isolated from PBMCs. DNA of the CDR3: TGTGCCAGCAGCCAACACCTCCACTCTGGACTAGCGGGAGCTTTCTCCGGGGAGCTGTTTTTT. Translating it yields CASSQHLHSGLAGAFSGELFF. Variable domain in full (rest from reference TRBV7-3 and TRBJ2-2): GAGVSQTPSNKVTEKGKYVELRCDPISGHTALYWYRQSLGQGPEFLIYFQGTGAADDSGLPNDRFFAVRPEGSVSTLKIQRTERGDSAVYLCASSQHLHSGLAGAFSGELFFGEGSRLTVL.